Listed here are 12 T cell receptor beta chains from one sample, sequenced in a study of blood T cell repertoires in COVID-19. Sequencing used immunoSEQ multiplex PCR; TCRdb keeps in-frame clones, though not all of them. The data show around 23,000 clones, roughly 72% seen once. The sequencing sample was made of peripheral blood. The receptors shown here come from a woman older than 75 with acute or convalescent COVID-19.

The chain carries TRBV18 and TRBJ2-7, with D uncertain. V was trimmed by 6 bases and J by 3 bases, leaving 6 bases between them. CDR3 length: 11 amino acids. Germline V gives CDR1 KGHSH, CDR2 LQKENI. In DNA, the CDR3 is TGTGCCAGCTCGGGCGACTACGAGCAGTACTTC. Its protein is CASSGDYEQYF.

The V gene is TRBV2, the J gene TRBJ2-2; D perhaps matches TRBD2 (5 bases). V lost 6 bases and J 6 bases, leaving 14 bases between the germline ends. Germline CDR1 reads SNHLY; CDR2 reads FYNNEI. The CDR3 is 14 residues long. The CDR3 is CASSRGWVPGELFF. CDR3 nucleotide sequence: TGTGCCAGCAGCCGAGGGTGGGTGCCCGGGGAGCTGTTTTTT.

This chain uses TRBV3-1 (or the pseudogene TRBV3-2) with TRBJ1-2, with no clear D. V lost 0 bases, J lost 7 bases, and 9 bases lay in between. Germline assignment: CDR1 LGHDT and CDR2 YNNKEL (reference sequence). The CDR3 consists of 13 residues. CDR3 nucleotides: TGTGCCAGCAGCCAAGATGGTGTACTTGGCTACACCTTC. This translates into CASSQDGVLGYTF.

This clone has just a few counts. This chain links TRBV3-1 (or the pseudogene TRBV3-2) with TRBJ1-2; D is ambiguous. V was pared by 1 base and J by 10 bases, with 10 bases between. This CDR3 has 12 amino acids. Germline loops: CDR1 LGHDT, CDR2 YNNKEL (reference sequence). CDR3: CASSQAQAPYTF. In DNA form, the CDR3 reads TGTGCCAGCAGCCAAGCCCAGGCTCCCTACACCTTC.

The sample holds many counts of this clone. This chain uses TRBV3-1 (or the pseudogene TRBV3-2) with TRBJ1-2; D ambiguous. The CDR3 is 13 residues long. From germline, CDR1 is LGHDT and CDR2 YNNKEL (reference sequence). Trimming took 0 bases from V and 6 from J, leaving 8 bases between them. CDR3 sequence (DNA): TGTGCCAGCAGCCAAGATGACCGGGATGGCTACACCTTC. Its protein is CASSQDDRDGYTF.

The J gene is TRBJ1-6, the V gene TRBV10-3, with 11 bases that match TRBD1. This CDR3 is built from 14 residues. The V segment lost 6 bases and the J segment 8 bases; nucleotides outside the gene matches: 3. Germline CDR1 reads ENHRY; CDR2 reads SYGVKD. For the CDR3, the DNA is TGTGCCATCAGGGGACAGGGGGACCATTCACCCCTCCACTTT. Its protein product is CAIRGQGDHSPLHF.

This sequence joins TRBV5-4 and TRBJ2-5; 8 bases line up with TRBD2. The length of the CDR3 is 15 residues. J lost 7 bases, V lost 5 bases, and 13 bases had no gene match. The germline gives CDR1 SGHNT, CDR2 YYREEE (reference sequence). In DNA, the CDR3 is TGTGCCAGCAGTTTAGCGGGGACGAATTATGGGACCCAGTACTTC. It encodes CASSLAGTNYGTQYF.

This clone was observed once. This chain uses TRBV10-3 with TRBJ1-3; no definite D call. The CDR3 has 15 amino acids. Germline V gene lookup returns CDR1 ENHRY and CDR2 SYGVKD. V lost 5 bases to trimming and J lost 0 bases, with 11 bases between them. The DNA of the CDR3 is TGTGCCATCAGTCGACGGGGTATCTCTGGAAACACCATATATTTT. Translation: CAISRRGISGNTIYF.

The chain combines TRBV5-1 with TRBJ1-2; 9 bases are a match to TRBD1. Germline V gives CDR1 SGHRS, CDR2 YFSETQ. The CDR3 loop spans 14 amino acids. Unmatched junction bases numbered 5, after V lost 6 bases and J lost 2 bases. Here the CDR3 reads CASNPGTGNYGYTF. The CDR3 nucleotides read TGCGCCAGCAACCCCGGGACAGGGAACTATGGCTACACCTTC.

The V gene is TRBV5-6, the J gene TRBJ2-1; no reliable D call. V shed 0 bases and J shed 8 bases, with 3 bases lying between them. The CDR3 has 11 residues. Germline assignment: CDR1 SGHDT and CDR2 YYEEEE. CDR3 bases: TGTGCCAGCAGCTTGGCCTATGAGCAGTTCTTC. Its translation is CASSLAYEQFF.

This clone has only one observation. The CDR3 DNA sequence: TGTGCCAGCAGCTTGGTGGCGACAGGGGTTTCCTACGAGCAGTACTTC. It specifies CASSLVATGVSYEQYF. This sequence joins TRBV5-5 and TRBJ2-7, with 8 nucleotides matching TRBD1. The J segment lost 1 base and the V segment lost 0 bases, leaving 6 bases of the junction unmatched. This CDR3 is 16 amino acids long. Germline assignment: CDR1 SGHKS and CDR2 YYEKEE (reference sequence). Supplemented by reference TRBV5-5 and TRBJ2-7, the full variable domain reads DAGVTQSPTHLIKTRGQQVTLRCSPISGHKSVSWYQQVLGQGPQFIFQYYEKEERGRGNFPDRFSARQFPNYSSELNVNALLLGDSALYLCASSLVATGVSYEQYFGPGTRLTVT.

The chain carries TRBV18 and TRBJ1-4, with unresolved D. The V gene's germline CDR1 is KGHSH and CDR2 LQKENI. The CDR3 spans 12 residues. Trimming removed 3 bases at V and 7 bases at J, with 6 bases between. The CDR3 coding sequence is TGTGCCAGCTCACCCCGCGGTGAAAAACTGTTTTTT. As protein: CASSPRGEKLFF.